This T cell receptor (beta chain) was observed in a study of T cell responses to AZD1222 COVID-19 vaccine. Points from the study as a whole: Females outnumbered males among donors, who were mostly white British; clonal diversity was possibly underestimated.

The CDR3 consists of 12 residues. Trimming removed 5 bases from V and 8 bases from J, with 11 bases in between. The germline gives CDR1 LNHDA, CDR2 SQIVND (reference sequence). Here immunoSEQ multiplex PCR was the method, and the copy in TCRdb shows in-frame clones only, minus some. The sample has around 170,000 clones; 85% to 95% are singletons. Turning to this clone: Its target is unknown.

V gene TRBV19 combines with J gene TRBJ2-3; D is possibly TRBD1 or TRBD2 (5 bases each). This specimen consisted of peripheral blood, obtained 28 days after the second AZD1222 dose. The receptor was isolated from an adult who received the AZD1222 COVID-19 vaccine. The CDR3 DNA reads TGTGCCAGTAGTGAGGGGTCTGGTACGCAGTATTTT. Translated, it gives CASSEGSGTQYF.